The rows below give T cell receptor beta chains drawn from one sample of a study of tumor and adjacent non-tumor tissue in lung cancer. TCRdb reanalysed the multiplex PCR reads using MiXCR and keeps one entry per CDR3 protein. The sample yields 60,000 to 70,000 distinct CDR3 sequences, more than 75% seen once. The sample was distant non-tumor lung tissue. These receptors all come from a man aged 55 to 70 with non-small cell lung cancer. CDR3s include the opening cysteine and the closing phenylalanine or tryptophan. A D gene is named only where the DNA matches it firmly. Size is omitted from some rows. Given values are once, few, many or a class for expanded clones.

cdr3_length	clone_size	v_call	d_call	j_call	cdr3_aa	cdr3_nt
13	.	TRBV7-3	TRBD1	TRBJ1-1	CASSTTGTGFTFF	TGTGCCAGCAGCACCACCGGGACAGGGTTCACTTTCTTT
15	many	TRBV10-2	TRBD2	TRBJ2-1	CASTNLAGGPNEQFF	TGCGCCAGCACCAATCTAGCGGGAGGGCCCAATGAGCAGTTCTTC
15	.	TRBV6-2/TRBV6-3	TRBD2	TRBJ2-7	CVSSLLAANSYEQYF	TGTGTCAGCAGTTTGCTAGCGGCCAACTCCTACGAGCAGTACTTC
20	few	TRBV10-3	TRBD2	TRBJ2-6	CAISEHGTSGRDSGANALTF	TGTGCCATCAGTGAGCATGGGACTAGCGGGAGGGACTCTGGGGCCAACGCCCTTACTTTC
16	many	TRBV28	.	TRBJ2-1	CASSLLTAGTSNEQFF	TGTGCCAGCAGTTTACTGACAGCTGGAACGTCCAATGAGCAGTTCTTC
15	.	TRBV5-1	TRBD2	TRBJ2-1	CAGSLTSGNYNEQFF	TGCGCCGGCAGCCTGACTAGCGGGAATTACAATGAGCAGTTCTTC
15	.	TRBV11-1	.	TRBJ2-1	CAIGFDTYSIDEQFF	TGTGCCATCGGCTTCGACACCTATAGCATCGATGAGCAGTTCTTC
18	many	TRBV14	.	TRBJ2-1	CASSPWDLTASSYNEQFF	TGTGCCAGCAGCCCCTGGGACCTGACAGCGAGCTCCTACAATGAGCAGTTCTTC
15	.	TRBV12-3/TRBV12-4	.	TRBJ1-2	CASDTGAFTSSGYTF	TGTGCCTCCGATACGGGGGCCTTTACTAGCTCTGGCTACACCTTT
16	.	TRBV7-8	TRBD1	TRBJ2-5	CTSSPQGRDRGATQYF	TGTACCAGCAGCCCCCAAGGGCGGGACAGGGGCGCGACCCAGTATTTC
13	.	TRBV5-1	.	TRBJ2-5	CASSLGHEETQYF	TGCGCCAGCAGCCTGGGACACGAAGAGACCCAGTACTTC
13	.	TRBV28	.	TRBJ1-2	CASPLGTKNGYTF	TGTGCCAGTCCACTAGGGACCAAAAATGGCTACACCTTC
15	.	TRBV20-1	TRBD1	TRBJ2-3	CSARALDRADDTQYF	TGCAGTGCTAGAGCCCTGGACAGGGCGGACGATACGCAGTATTTT
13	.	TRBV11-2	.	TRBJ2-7	CASSPAMGGEHYF	TGTGCCAGCAGCCCCGCGATGGGTGGCGAGCACTACTTC
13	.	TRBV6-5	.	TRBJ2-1	CGSSWAEVNEQFF	TGTGGCAGCAGTTGGGCGGAAGTCAACGAGCAGTTCTTC
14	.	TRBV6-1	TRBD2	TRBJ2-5	CAGSSGRAVETHYF	TGTGCCGGCAGTAGCGGGAGGGCCGTGGAGACCCATTACTTC
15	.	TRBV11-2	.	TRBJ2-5	CDSSLVQGIKETQYF	TGTGACAGCAGCTTAGTCCAGGGGATCAAAGAGACCCAGTACTTC
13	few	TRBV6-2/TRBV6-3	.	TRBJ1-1	CVSSYSGNTEAFF	TGTGTCAGTAGTTATTCGGGGAACACTGAAGCTTTCTTT
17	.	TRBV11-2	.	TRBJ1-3	CASSLGPGREPGNTIYF	TGTGCCAGCAGCTTAGGCCCAGGCAGGGAACCAGGAAACACCATATATTTT
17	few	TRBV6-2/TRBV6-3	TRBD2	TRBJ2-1	CASGYNIRGSFAPEQFF	TGTGCCAGCGGCTACAATATACGCGGGAGTTTCGCCCCTGAGCAGTTCTTC
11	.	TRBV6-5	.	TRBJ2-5	CASRDRLIQYF	TGTGCCAGCAGAGACAGGTTGATCCAGTATTTC
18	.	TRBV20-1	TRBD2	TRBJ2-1	CSARALAVGLRTYNEQFF	TGCAGTGCTAGAGCCCTAGCGGTAGGGTTGAGGACCTACAATGAACAGTTCTTC
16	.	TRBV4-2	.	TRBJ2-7	CASGRSETNGSYEQYF	TGTGCCAGCGGCAGGAGCGAGACTAACGGCTCCTACGAGCAGTACTTC
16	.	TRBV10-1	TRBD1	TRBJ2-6	CACSPGQSGGANVLTF	TGCGCCTGCAGCCCGGGACAGTCAGGTGGAGCCAACGTCCTGACTTTC
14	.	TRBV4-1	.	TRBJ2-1	CASSQECKYNEQFF	TGCGCCAGCAGCCAGGAATGCAAGTACAATGAGCAGTTCTTC
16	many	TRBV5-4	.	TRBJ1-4	CASSLGPSGTNEKLFF	TGTGCCAGCAGCTTGGGACCCTCAGGGACTAATGAAAAACTGTTTTTT
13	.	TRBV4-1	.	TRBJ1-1	CASSQGSYTEAFF	TGTGCCAGCAGCCAAGGTTCGTACACTGAAGCTTTCTTT
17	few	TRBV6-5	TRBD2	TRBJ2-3	CFSRRKGLAGSTDTQYF	TGTTTCAGCAGACGGAAAGGACTAGCGGGGTCCACAGATACGCAGTATTTT
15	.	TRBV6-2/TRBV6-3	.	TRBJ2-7	CASCDRFGRQYEQYF	TGTGCCAGCTGTGACCGATTCGGGAGACAGTACGAGCAGTACTTC
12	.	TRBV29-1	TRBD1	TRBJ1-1	CNVTDRETEAFF	TGCAACGTCACTGACAGGGAGACAGAAGCTTTCTTT
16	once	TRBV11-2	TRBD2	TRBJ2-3	CASSEGLAGGRDTQYF	TGTGCCAGCAGCGAGGGACTAGCGGGAGGGCGAGATACGCAGTATTTT
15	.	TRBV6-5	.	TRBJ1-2	CASIYTSAALGGYTF	TGTGCCAGCATTTACACCTCGGCCGCGCTGGGAGGCTACACTTTC
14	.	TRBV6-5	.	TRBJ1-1	CASSNSERNTEAFF	TGTGCCAGCAGCAACTCTGAGAGGAATACTGAAGCTTTCTTT
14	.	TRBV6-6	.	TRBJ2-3	CASTEDSTTDAQYF	TGTGCCAGCACCGAAGACAGTACCACGGATGCGCAGTATTTT
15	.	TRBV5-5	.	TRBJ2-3	CASSRLGERPCTQYF	TGTGCCAGCAGCCGGTTGGGAGAGCGACCATGTACGCAGTATTTT
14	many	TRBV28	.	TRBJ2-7	CASSPRAPGYEQYF	TGTGCCAGCAGTCCCCGTGCACCCGGTTACGAGCAGTACTTC
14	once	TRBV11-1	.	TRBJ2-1	CASSKDTYHVTQFF	TGTGCCAGCAGCAAAGACACGTACCATGTGACCCAGTTCTTC
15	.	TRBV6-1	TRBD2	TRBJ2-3	CASRPPGGRANTQYF	TGTGCCAGCAGACCTCCGGGCGGGAGGGCAAATACGCAGTATTTT
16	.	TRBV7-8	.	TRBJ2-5	CASNLVLVPPQETQYF	TGTGCCAGCAACTTAGTTCTGGTACCCCCTCAAGAGACTCAGTACTTC
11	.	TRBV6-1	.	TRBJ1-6	CATSAGVPLHF	TGTGCCACCAGTGCGGGGGTACCCCTCCACTTC
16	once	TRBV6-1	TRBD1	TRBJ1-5	CASSARDRGPDQPQHF	TGTGCCAGCAGTGCACGGGACAGGGGGCCCGATCAGCCCCAGCATTTT
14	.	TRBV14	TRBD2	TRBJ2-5	CASIRSGGRETQYF	TGTGCCAGTATCCGTAGCGGGGGCAGGGAGACCCAGTACTTC